Presented here are 14 T cell receptor beta chains from one specimen sequenced in a study of blood T cells in healthy people across ages. The second PCR ran about 6 to 12 cycles with a sample-barcoded 5' primer and J-beta primers. TCRdb re-derived calls from the 5' RACE reads in MiXCR, one entry per CDR3 protein. The table lists more than 650,000 distinct CDR3 sequences, about 53% of them singletons, with under 50% in the top ten. The sequenced sample consisted of blood. Receptor source: an elderly man in good health.

The chain joins TRBV5-1 to TRBJ1-2, with 7 bases matching TRBD1. The CDR3 is made up of 14 amino acids. The V segment lost 4 bases and the J segment 6 bases; nucleotides outside the gene matches: 9. The germline gives CDR1 SGHRS, CDR2 YFSETQ. DNA for the CDR3: TGCGCCAGCAGCCCCCAGGGGGATAAGCATGGCTACACCTTC. Its protein is CASSPQGDKHGYTF.

Only one count was recorded for this clonotype. The chain carries TRBV7-6 and TRBJ2-1, with D tentatively TRBD2 (6 bases). This CDR3 is built from 13 residues. V lost 5 bases, J lost 6 bases, and 11 bases lay in between. Germline V gene data show CDR1 as SGHVS and CDR2 as FNYEAQ. DNA of the CDR3: TGTGCCAGCAGCCCGGGACTTCCCAATGAGCAGTTCTTC. Translating gives CASSPGLPNEQFF. Variable domain in full (rest from reference TRBV7-6 and TRBJ2-1): GAGVSQSPRYKVTKRGQDVALRCDPISGHVSLYWYRQALGQGPEFLTYFNYEAQQDKSGLPNDRFSAERPEGSISTLTIQRTEQRDSAMYRCASSPGLPNEQFFGPGTRLTVL.

V usage is TRBV7-2 and J usage is TRBJ2-6; D is possibly TRBD1 (6 bases). CDR1 and CDR2 from the germline V gene are SGHTA and FQGNSA. V lost 5 bases to trimming and J lost 2 bases, with 10 bases between them. The CDR3 sequence is 15 residues long. The CDR3 reads CASSPWGPGANVLTF. The CDR3 bases are TGTGCCAGCAGCCCCTGGGGGCCTGGGGCCAACGTCCTGACTTTC.

The chain recombines TRBV15 with TRBJ1-2; no definite D call. Between the trimmed V and J ends, which lost 0 bases and 0 bases, there was a span of 8 bases. The germline V gene has CDR1 LNHNV and CDR2 YYDKDF (reference sequence). This CDR3 contains 15 residues. CDR3 protein: CATSRDRAANYGYTF. The CDR3, as DNA: TGTGCCACCAGCAGAGATCGGGCGGCTAACTATGGCTACACCTTC. The full variable domain, with the rest looked up from reference TRBV15 and TRBJ1-2, is DAMVIQNPRYQVTQFGKPVTLSCSQTLNHNVMYWYQQKSSQAPKLLFHYYDKDFNNEADTPDNFQSRRPNTSFCFLDIRSPGLGDTAMYLCATSRDRAANYGYTFGSGTRLTVV.

The chain has TRBV7-9 and TRBJ2-5; tentatively, D is TRBD1 (5 bases). V lost 5 bases and J 5 bases, leaving 12 bases between the germline ends. The germline gives CDR1 SEHNR, CDR2 FQNEAQ (reference sequence). The CDR3 has 13 residues. This chain's CDR3 is CASSVGAWETQYF. CDR3 nucleotide sequence: TGTGCCAGCAGCGTAGGGGCTTGGGAGACCCAGTACTTC. Supplemented by reference TRBV7-9 and TRBJ2-5, the full variable domain reads DTGVSQNPRHKITKRGQNVTFRCDPISEHNRLYWYRQTLGQGPEFLTYFQNEAQLEKSRLLSDRFSAERPKGSFSTLEIQRTEQGDSAMYLCASSVGAWETQYFGPGTRLLVL.

This clonotype was observed a few times. The gene calls are TRBV5-1 and TRBJ2-6; D is perhaps TRBD2 (6 bases). This CDR3 is 14 amino acids long. Trimming removed 5 bases at V and 12 bases at J, with 18 bases between. The germline gives CDR1 SGHRS, CDR2 YFSETQ. The CDR3 region has the DNA TGCGCCAGCAGGGCCGGGACTGCCCTAGGCGTCCTGACTTTC. This encodes CASRAGTALGVLTF. Filled out from reference TRBV5-1 and TRBJ2-6, the complete variable domain reads KAGVTQTPRYLIKTRGQQVTLSCSPISGHRSVSWYQQTPGQGLQFLFEYFSETQRNKGNFPGRFSGRQFSNSRSEMNVSTLELGDSALYLCASRAGTALGVLTFGAGSRLTVL.

The genes are TRBV5-1 and TRBJ2-3; 9 bases line up with TRBD2. From germline, CDR1 is SGHRS and CDR2 YFSETQ. The CDR3 covers 17 residues. Trimming at V came to 3 bases and at J to 14 bases, leaving 22 bases not matched to a gene. This CDR3 reads CASSSPGSGSEDRYAYF. The CDR3 DNA is TGCGCCAGCAGCTCCCCGGGTAGCGGGAGTGAGGACAGATACGCGTATTTT.

Worth noting for this clonotype: Mismatch with germline at one junction end may stem from a read error. The V gene is TRBV20-1, the J gene TRBJ1-6; 10 bases fit TRBD1. The CDR3 sequence is 16 residues long. Germline-derived CDR1 and CDR2 are DFQATT and SNEGSKA (reference sequence). Here the CDR3 DNA reads TGCAGTGCTAGAGACGGGACAGGGGCCTATAATTCACCCCCCCACTTT. Residues: CSARDGTGAYNSPPHF.

The chain combines TRBV10-1 with TRBJ2-1; 8 bases line up with TRBD2. V trimming: 2 bases; J trimming: 10 bases; junction bases outside the gene matches: 13. Germline V gene data show CDR1 as WNHNN and CDR2 as SYGVQD (reference sequence). This CDR3 region has 16 residues. Here the CDR3 DNA reads TGCGCCAGCAGTGAGGGGGGGAGCGGGAGAGGTAGGGAGCAGTTCTTC. Translation gives CASSEGGSGRGREQFF.

This clonotype was observed a few times. The rearrangement uses TRBV27 and TRBJ1-2; D unresolved. The CDR3 extends over 11 amino acids. Germline V gives CDR1 MNHEY, CDR2 SMNVEV (reference sequence). V dropped 7 bases and J dropped 5 bases, with 8 bases sitting between them. CDR3 sequence (DNA): TGTGCCAGCAAGTCCCGATATGGCTACACCTTC. Its translation: CASKSRYGYTF.

The genes are TRBV15 and TRBJ2-6; the D is unclear. The CDR3 totals 18 residues. CDR1 is LNHNV and CDR2 is YYDKDF in the germline V gene (reference sequence). Deletions cut 5 bases from V and 4 bases from J, with 21 bases between. CDR3 region: CATSAPLRASEGANVLTF. CDR3 coding DNA: TGTGCCACCAGCGCGCCCCTCCGGGCCAGTGAAGGGGCCAACGTCCTGACTTTC.

The chain is built from TRBV12-3 or TRBV12-4 and TRBJ1-2; possible D gene TRBD1, 6 bases. The ends were cut back, 2 bases at V and 8 bases at J, with 15 bases in the middle. This CDR3 region has 14 residues. The chain's CDR3 is CASSLLLRGGGYTF. The DNA for the CDR3 is TGTGCCAGCAGTTTACTCCTCAGGGGCGGCGGCTACACCTTC.

This chain links TRBV5-1 with TRBJ2-5; perhaps TRBD1 as D (5 bases). This CDR3 is 14 amino acids long. V dropped 4 bases and J dropped 2 bases, with 12 bases sitting between them. Germline-derived CDR1 and CDR2 are SGHRS and YFSETQ. The CDR3, as DNA: TGCGCCAGCAGCCTAACACGACAGCAAGAGACCCAGTACTTC. Amino acids: CASSLTRQQETQYF.

The V gene is TRBV2, the J gene TRBJ2-1; D gene unclear. Germline-derived CDR1 and CDR2 are SNHLY and FYNNEI. Trimming stripped 10 bases from V and 4 bases from J, with 8 bases between. The CDR3 has 11 amino acids. The CDR3 sequence is CATSVYNEQFF. In DNA, the CDR3 is TGTGCCACCTCAGTGTACAATGAGCAGTTCTTC.